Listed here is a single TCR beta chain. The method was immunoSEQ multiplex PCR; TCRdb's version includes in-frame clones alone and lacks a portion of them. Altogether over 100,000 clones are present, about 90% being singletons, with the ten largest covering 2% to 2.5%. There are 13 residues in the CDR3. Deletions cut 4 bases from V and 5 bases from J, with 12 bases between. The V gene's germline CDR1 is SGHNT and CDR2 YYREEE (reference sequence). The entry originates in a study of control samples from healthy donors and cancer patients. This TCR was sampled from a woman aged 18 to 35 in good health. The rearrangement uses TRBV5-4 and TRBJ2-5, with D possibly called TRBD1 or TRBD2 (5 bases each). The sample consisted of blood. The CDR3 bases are TGTGCCAGCAGCGGCGCAGGGACGGAGACCCAGTACTTC. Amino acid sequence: CASSGAGTETQYF.